A selection of T cell receptor beta chains follows, all from one sample in a study of T-cell memory formation after mild COVID-19. One entry per CDR3 protein, called by TCRdb with MiXCR from the 5' RACE reads. In the table there are 200,000 to 250,000 distinct CDR3 sequences, 9.5% to 10% of which are singletons. The sequenced sample consisted of PBMCs or a T cell subset sorted from them (not recorded which). The origin of the receptors is a man aged 18 to 29 who had mild COVID-19 (a few samples of this study predate the infection). Cell type and time point are not known. Each CDR3 is given with its conserved first and last residue. The order of the fields is J gene, V gene, D gene, clone size, CDR3 protein, CDR3 DNA. A D gene is named only where the DNA matches it firmly. Clone size appears in some rows only: once, few, many, or a class for an expanded clone.

j_call: TRBJ2-7
v_call: TRBV5-1
d_call: .
clone_size: many
cdr3_aa: CASSLGVSGSGEQYF
cdr3_nt: TGCGCCAGCAGCTTGGGAGTGTCGGGGTCCGGAGAGCAGTACTTC

j_call: TRBJ1-4
v_call: TRBV5-1
d_call: .
clone_size: .
cdr3_aa: CASSRYRKNEKLFF
cdr3_nt: TGCGCCAGCAGCAGGTACAGGAAGAATGAAAAACTGTTTTTT

j_call: TRBJ1-2
v_call: TRBV5-1
d_call: TRBD1
clone_size: .
cdr3_aa: CASSLEGRGLDGYTF
cdr3_nt: TGCGCCAGCAGCTTGGAAGGCAGGGGGCTGGATGGCTACACCTTC

j_call: TRBJ2-3
v_call: TRBV7-3
d_call: TRBD1
clone_size: few
cdr3_aa: CASSLDRGIQYF
cdr3_nt: TGTGCCAGCAGCTTGGACAGGGGGATACAGTATTTT

j_call: TRBJ2-5
v_call: TRBV6-5
d_call: TRBD1
clone_size: few
cdr3_aa: CATRLTGQETQYF
cdr3_nt: TGTGCCACCCGGCTGACAGGGCAAGAGACCCAGTACTTC

j_call: TRBJ1-1
v_call: TRBV20-1
d_call: .
clone_size: many
cdr3_aa: CSASMDGTNTEAFF
cdr3_nt: TGCAGTGCTAGTATGGACGGAACGAACACTGAAGCTTTCTTT

j_call: TRBJ2-3
v_call: TRBV5-6
d_call: .
clone_size: .
cdr3_aa: CASSSFLGGTQYF
cdr3_nt: TGTGCCAGCAGCTCTTTCCTGGGTGGTACGCAGTATTTT

j_call: TRBJ2-5
v_call: TRBV20-1
d_call: .
clone_size: many
cdr3_aa: CSASGNTQETQYF
cdr3_nt: TGCAGTGCTAGTGGGAACACCCAAGAGACCCAGTACTTC

j_call: TRBJ2-5
v_call: TRBV5-1
d_call: .
clone_size: .
cdr3_aa: CASSLRPVEVETQYF
cdr3_nt: TGCGCCAGCAGCTTGCGTCCCGTCGAAGTAGAGACCCAGTACTTC

j_call: TRBJ1-3
v_call: TRBV7-9
d_call: .
clone_size: many
cdr3_aa: CASSQLSGNTIYF
cdr3_nt: TGTGCCAGCAGCCAACTCTCGGGAAACACCATATATTTT

j_call: TRBJ2-4
v_call: TRBV7-2
d_call: TRBD2
clone_size: .
cdr3_aa: CASSLIAGGKVIQYF
cdr3_nt: TGTGCCAGCAGCTTAATAGCGGGGGGGAAGGTCATTCAGTACTTC

j_call: TRBJ2-2
v_call: TRBV4-3
d_call: .
clone_size: few
cdr3_aa: CASSQGWGDTGELFF
cdr3_nt: TGCGCCAGCAGCCAAGGTTGGGGGGACACCGGGGAGCTGTTTTTT

j_call: TRBJ2-3
v_call: TRBV10-2
d_call: .
clone_size: .
cdr3_aa: CASKKGPGTDTQYF
cdr3_nt: TGCGCCAGCAAAAAGGGACCTGGCACAGATACGCAGTATTTT

j_call: TRBJ1-3
v_call: TRBV9
d_call: .
clone_size: few
cdr3_aa: CASSAAGASGNTIYF
cdr3_nt: TGTGCCAGCAGCGCCGCGGGTGCCTCTGGAAACACCATATATTTT

j_call: TRBJ1-1
v_call: TRBV7-2
d_call: .
clone_size: .
cdr3_aa: CASSSFYTEAFF
cdr3_nt: TGTGCCAGCAGCAGTTTCTACACTGAAGCTTTCTTT

j_call: TRBJ1-1
v_call: TRBV18
d_call: .
clone_size: few
cdr3_aa: CASSPRAQNTEAFF
cdr3_nt: TGTGCCAGCTCACCACGTGCGCAGAACACTGAAGCTTTCTTT

j_call: TRBJ1-3
v_call: TRBV12-3/TRBV12-4
d_call: .
clone_size: few
cdr3_aa: CASSLARGNTIYF
cdr3_nt: TGTGCCAGCAGTTTAGCTCGAGGAAACACCATATATTTT

j_call: TRBJ2-3
v_call: TRBV2
d_call: TRBD2
clone_size: .
cdr3_aa: CASTAGLAGTDTQYF
cdr3_nt: TGTGCCAGCACTGCTGGACTAGCGGGCACAGATACGCAGTATTTT

j_call: TRBJ2-1
v_call: TRBV9
d_call: TRBD1
clone_size: .
cdr3_aa: CASSAPSGTGGLGQFF
cdr3_nt: TGTGCCAGCAGCGCACCGTCCGGGACAGGGGGCTTAGGGCAGTTCTTC

j_call: TRBJ2-1
v_call: TRBV27
d_call: .
clone_size: .
cdr3_aa: CASRSGLDNEQFF
cdr3_nt: TGTGCCAGCAGATCCGGGTTAGACAATGAGCAGTTCTTC

j_call: TRBJ2-3
v_call: TRBV5-6
d_call: .
clone_size: few
cdr3_aa: CASSPRDTGREYF
cdr3_nt: TGTGCCAGCAGCCCCCGGGATACAGGGAGGGAGTATTTT

j_call: TRBJ1-1
v_call: TRBV3-1
d_call: .
clone_size: .
cdr3_aa: CASSQDLTGEAFF
cdr3_nt: TGTGCCAGCAGCCAAGATCTAACCGGGGAAGCTTTCTTT

j_call: TRBJ1-5
v_call: TRBV6-5
d_call: .
clone_size: .
cdr3_aa: CASSATGTGNQPQHF
cdr3_nt: TGTGCCAGCAGTGCGACGGGGACGGGCAATCAGCCCCAGCATTTT

j_call: TRBJ2-2
v_call: TRBV7-2
d_call: .
clone_size: .
cdr3_aa: CASIPAASAGELFF
cdr3_nt: TGTGCCAGCATCCCCGCGGCGAGCGCCGGGGAGCTGTTTTTT

j_call: TRBJ1-5
v_call: TRBV19
d_call: .
clone_size: few
cdr3_aa: CASSPIGGNQPQHF
cdr3_nt: TGTGCCAGTAGTCCCATCGGTGGCAATCAGCCCCAGCATTTT

j_call: TRBJ1-1
v_call: TRBV5-1
d_call: .
clone_size: many
cdr3_aa: CASSIQGGGTEAFF
cdr3_nt: TGCGCCAGCAGCATACAGGGAGGCGGCACTGAAGCTTTCTTT

j_call: TRBJ2-7
v_call: TRBV4-2
d_call: .
clone_size: many
cdr3_aa: CASSQEWSVDEQYF
cdr3_nt: TGTGCCAGCAGCCAAGAATGGTCCGTCGACGAGCAGTACTTC

j_call: TRBJ1-3
v_call: TRBV6-5
d_call: .
clone_size: .
cdr3_aa: CASSYSHRVSSGNTIYF
cdr3_nt: TGTGCCAGCAGTTACTCACACCGGGTTTCCTCTGGAAACACCATATATTTT

j_call: TRBJ1-2
v_call: TRBV20-1
d_call: TRBD1
clone_size: few
cdr3_aa: CSARDRRTGGLDGYTF
cdr3_nt: TGCAGTGCTAGAGATCGGAGGACAGGGGGCTTGGATGGCTACACCTTC

j_call: TRBJ2-7
v_call: TRBV18
d_call: TRBD1
clone_size: .
cdr3_aa: CASSPETGEYEQYF
cdr3_nt: TGTGCCAGCTCACCTGAAACAGGGGAGTACGAGCAGTACTTC

j_call: TRBJ2-1
v_call: TRBV5-1
d_call: .
clone_size: few
cdr3_aa: CASSLGQDYNEQFF
cdr3_nt: TGCGCCAGCAGCTTGGGACAGGATTACAATGAGCAGTTCTTC

j_call: TRBJ2-1
v_call: TRBV10-3
d_call: .
clone_size: many
cdr3_aa: CAIKSRSSYNEQFF
cdr3_nt: TGTGCCATCAAGTCCCGAAGCTCCTACAATGAGCAGTTCTTC

j_call: TRBJ2-1
v_call: TRBV20-1
d_call: .
clone_size: few
cdr3_aa: CSARGGGASYNEQFF
cdr3_nt: TGCAGTGCTAGAGGCGGGGGCGCCTCCTACAATGAGCAGTTCTTC

j_call: TRBJ2-1
v_call: TRBV18
d_call: .
clone_size: .
cdr3_aa: CASSSPGALPEQFF
cdr3_nt: TGTGCCAGCTCTTCTCCCGGGGCCCTTCCTGAGCAGTTCTTC

j_call: TRBJ2-2
v_call: TRBV5-4
d_call: TRBD2
clone_size: .
cdr3_aa: CASERGGLGTGELFF
cdr3_nt: TGTGCCTCCGAGCGGGGGGGCCTTGGGACCGGGGAGCTGTTTTTT

j_call: TRBJ2-3
v_call: TRBV5-1
d_call: TRBD1
clone_size: many
cdr3_aa: CASSSRGWATDTQYF
cdr3_nt: TGCGCCAGCAGCTCCAGGGGGTGGGCCACAGATACGCAGTATTTT

j_call: TRBJ2-6
v_call: TRBV12-3/TRBV12-4
d_call: .
clone_size: many
cdr3_aa: CASSSRHGGANVLTF
cdr3_nt: TGTGCCAGCAGTTCTAGGCATGGTGGGGCCAACGTCCTGACTTTC

j_call: TRBJ1-5
v_call: TRBV30
d_call: .
clone_size: few
cdr3_aa: CAWTGALRGQPQHF
cdr3_nt: TGTGCCTGGACAGGGGCCCTGAGAGGCCAGCCCCAGCATTTT

j_call: TRBJ2-5
v_call: TRBV5-1
d_call: TRBD1
clone_size: few
cdr3_aa: CASSYDRGTQTQYF
cdr3_nt: TGCGCCAGCAGTTATGACAGGGGAACGCAGACCCAGTACTTC

j_call: TRBJ2-3
v_call: TRBV7-2
d_call: .
clone_size: few
cdr3_aa: CASSPGLSDTQYF
cdr3_nt: TGTGCCAGCAGCCCCGGGCTATCAGATACGCAGTATTTT

j_call: TRBJ1-1
v_call: TRBV7-8
d_call: .
clone_size: few
cdr3_aa: CASSLLRTANTEAFF
cdr3_nt: TGTGCCAGCAGCTTACTCCGGACAGCGAACACTGAAGCTTTCTTT

j_call: TRBJ1-5
v_call: TRBV7-2
d_call: .
clone_size: few
cdr3_aa: CASSFYLDSSQHF
cdr3_nt: TGTGCCAGCAGCTTTTACCTGGACAGTTCCCAGCATTTT

j_call: TRBJ2-2
v_call: TRBV7-9
d_call: .
clone_size: few
cdr3_aa: CASRTQNTGELFF
cdr3_nt: TGTGCCAGCCGTACCCAGAACACCGGGGAGCTGTTTTTT

j_call: TRBJ1-3
v_call: TRBV5-1
d_call: .
clone_size: .
cdr3_aa: CASADTGSGNTIYF
cdr3_nt: TGCGCCAGCGCTGATACAGGCTCTGGAAACACCATATATTTT

j_call: TRBJ2-7
v_call: TRBV6-1
d_call: TRBD1
clone_size: few
cdr3_aa: CASIRDRGSHEQYF
cdr3_nt: TGTGCCAGCATTCGGGACAGGGGTTCCCACGAGCAGTACTTC

j_call: TRBJ1-5
v_call: TRBV2
d_call: TRBD1
clone_size: .
cdr3_aa: CASRGDRGWYQPQHF
cdr3_nt: TGTGCCAGCAGGGGGGACAGGGGCTGGTATCAGCCCCAGCATTTT

j_call: TRBJ2-5
v_call: TRBV4-1
d_call: TRBD2
clone_size: few
cdr3_aa: CASSQDWLAAIQETQYF
cdr3_nt: TGCGCCAGCAGCCAAGATTGGCTAGCGGCGATCCAAGAGACCCAGTACTTC

j_call: TRBJ1-2
v_call: TRBV5-6
d_call: .
clone_size: few
cdr3_aa: CASSLRPAGYNYGYTF
cdr3_nt: TGTGCCAGCAGCTTGCGCCCGGCAGGGTATAACTATGGCTACACCTTC

j_call: TRBJ2-3
v_call: TRBV7-8
d_call: TRBD2
clone_size: .
cdr3_aa: CASSLLGGSTDTQYF
cdr3_nt: TGTGCCAGCAGCTTATTGGGGGGGAGCACAGATACGCAGTATTTT

j_call: TRBJ1-5
v_call: TRBV7-9
d_call: .
clone_size: few
cdr3_aa: CASSLRGQGYQPQHF
cdr3_nt: TGTGCCAGCAGCTTAAGAGGGCAGGGGTATCAGCCCCAGCATTTT

j_call: TRBJ2-3
v_call: TRBV5-4
d_call: .
clone_size: .
cdr3_aa: CASSLAGESWTDTQYF
cdr3_nt: TGTGCCAGCAGCTTGGCCGGGGAGTCCTGGACAGATACGCAGTATTTT

j_call: TRBJ1-1
v_call: TRBV6-5
d_call: .
clone_size: many
cdr3_aa: CASSYARNTEAFF
cdr3_nt: TGTGCCAGCAGTTACGCCCGGAACACTGAAGCTTTCTTT

j_call: TRBJ1-2
v_call: TRBV7-2
d_call: .
clone_size: .
cdr3_aa: CASSLVSGVNYGYTF
cdr3_nt: TGTGCCAGCAGCTTAGTTAGCGGGGTTAACTATGGCTACACCTTC